This paragraph covers one T cell receptor beta chain sequence. These data originate in a study of blood T cell repertoires in COVID-19. The overall study: PBMCs, B-cell-depleted T cells, or T cells provided the cDNA or gDNA that made up the material.

Methods used by the authors: Nucleated cell counts were estimated from reference gene primer amplification. Assay: immunoSEQ multiplex PCR; the TCRdb copy retains only in-frame clones and omits some. That table is the source of V, J and clone size, and D and trimming were worked out from the DNA. The table records more than 65,000 clones, over 80% of them present only once. The sequence came from a woman in her forties or fifties with acute or convalescent COVID-19. The source material was peripheral blood.

This CDR3 reads CASSPPPRTGGGYTF. CDR3 nucleotide sequence: TGTGCCAGCAGTCCACCACCCCGGACAGGGGGTGGCTACACCTTC. The rearrangement uses TRBV28 and TRBJ1-2; TRBD1 aligns across 10 bases. The germline V gene encodes CDR1 MDHEN and CDR2 SYDVKM. The CDR3 has 15 residues. Trimming cost V 5 bases and J 7 bases; bases outside gene matches: 10.